These T cell receptor beta chains were read from a single sample in a study of blood T cell repertoires in COVID-19. The method was immunoSEQ multiplex PCR; TCRdb's version includes in-frame clones alone and lacks a portion of them. Here the sample spans 300,000 to 350,000 clones, roughly 88% being singletons. What was sequenced was peripheral blood. These receptor sequences come from a woman younger than 45 with COVID-19, enrolled during active disease. CDR3s include the opening cysteine and the closing phenylalanine or tryptophan. Fields, in order: CDR3 DNA, CDR3 protein, V gene, D gene, clone size, CDR3 length, J gene. D genes are given only for firm matches. Part of the rows lack a size; the others show once, few, many or a class for expanded clones.

CDR3 DNA: TGTGCCAGCAGCTTGATGCGAGGCTATGGCTACACCTTC
CDR3 protein: CASSLMRGYGYTF
V gene: TRBV5-4
D gene: .
clone size: few
CDR3 length: 13
J gene: TRBJ1-2

CDR3 DNA: TGTGCCAGCTCTCTGGAAGGAGCCTACAATGAGCAGTTCTTC
CDR3 protein: CASSLEGAYNEQFF
V gene: TRBV11-3
D gene: .
clone size: few
CDR3 length: 14
J gene: TRBJ2-1

CDR3 DNA: TGTGCCAGCAGTTCCGGGATAACCATCACAGATACGCAGTATTTT
CDR3 protein: CASSSGITITDTQYF
V gene: TRBV6-5
D gene: .
clone size: .
CDR3 length: 15
J gene: TRBJ2-3

CDR3 DNA: TGCGCCAGCAGCGGTAGCGGGGTCCCTTACGGGGAGCTGTTTTTT
CDR3 protein: CASSGSGVPYGELFF
V gene: TRBV5-1
D gene: TRBD2
clone size: few
CDR3 length: 15
J gene: TRBJ2-2

CDR3 DNA: TGTGCCAGCAGCGGGGGGGCCGGAGATACGCAGTATTTT
CDR3 protein: CASSGGAGDTQYF
V gene: TRBV27
D gene: TRBD2
clone size: .
CDR3 length: 13
J gene: TRBJ2-3

CDR3 DNA: TGTGCCAGCAGCCAAGGAGGGGGGGGCAGGGAATATGGCTACACCTTC
CDR3 protein: CASSQGGGGREYGYTF
V gene: TRBV4-2
D gene: .
clone size: few
CDR3 length: 16
J gene: TRBJ1-2

CDR3 DNA: TGTGCCAGCAGTCCGTCGGGGGTCTTTCTTCAAGAGACCCAGTACTTC
CDR3 protein: CASSPSGVFLQETQYF
V gene: TRBV6-6
D gene: .
clone size: .
CDR3 length: 16
J gene: TRBJ2-5

CDR3 DNA: TGTGCCAGCAGCCCATTAGGGGTTTTGAACACTGAAGCTTTCTTT
CDR3 protein: CASSPLGVLNTEAFF
V gene: TRBV5-5
D gene: .
clone size: .
CDR3 length: 15
J gene: TRBJ1-1

CDR3 DNA: TGTGCCAGCGTAACAGGGGGCCGACACAATGAGCAGTTCTTC
CDR3 protein: CASVTGGRHNEQFF
V gene: TRBV28
D gene: TRBD1
clone size: .
CDR3 length: 14
J gene: TRBJ2-1

CDR3 DNA: TGCGCCAGCAGCTTGGGACAGCAATATGGCTACACCTTC
CDR3 protein: CASSLGQQYGYTF
V gene: TRBV5-1
D gene: .
clone size: .
CDR3 length: 13
J gene: TRBJ1-2

CDR3 DNA: TGTGCCAGCGGAGACGGGGGGAGGACTGAAGCTTTCTTT
CDR3 protein: CASGDGGRTEAFF
V gene: TRBV9
D gene: .
clone size: .
CDR3 length: 13
J gene: TRBJ1-1

CDR3 DNA: TGTGCCAGCAGCTGGACAGGGGACCAAGAGACCCAGTACTTC
CDR3 protein: CASSWTGDQETQYF
V gene: TRBV5-4
D gene: TRBD1
clone size: once
CDR3 length: 14
J gene: TRBJ2-5

CDR3 DNA: TGCGCCAGCAGCCTTACGGCGCGGGGATACAATGAGCAGTTCTTC
CDR3 protein: CASSLTARGYNEQFF
V gene: TRBV5-1
D gene: .
clone size: .
CDR3 length: 15
J gene: TRBJ2-1

CDR3 DNA: TGTGCCAGCAGCTCCGGACAGAACTATGGCTACACCTTC
CDR3 protein: CASSSGQNYGYTF
V gene: TRBV5-4
D gene: .
clone size: .
CDR3 length: 13
J gene: TRBJ1-2

CDR3 DNA: TGTGCCAGCACCCAGGGACAGGGGGGGTACGAGCAGTACTTC
CDR3 protein: CASTQGQGGYEQYF
V gene: TRBV6-6
D gene: TRBD1
clone size: .
CDR3 length: 14
J gene: TRBJ2-7

CDR3 DNA: TGTGCCAGCTCAGGTGGCCGCCTCGCTAACTATGGCTACACCTTC
CDR3 protein: CASSGGRLANYGYTF
V gene: TRBV18
D gene: .
clone size: .
CDR3 length: 15
J gene: TRBJ1-2

CDR3 DNA: TGCGCCAGCAGCCAAGAGAGGACTAGTGAGCAGTTCTTC
CDR3 protein: CASSQERTSEQFF
V gene: TRBV4-3
D gene: TRBD2
clone size: .
CDR3 length: 13
J gene: TRBJ2-1

CDR3 DNA: TGTGCCAGCAGCTTAGGGAGTAGGACTAGGACTGAAGCTTTCTTT
CDR3 protein: CASSLGSRTRTEAFF
V gene: TRBV7-2
D gene: .
clone size: .
CDR3 length: 15
J gene: TRBJ1-1

CDR3 DNA: TGTGCCAGTAGTCCCGCCCCCAGGCGAGGAGGCGAGCAGTACTTC
CDR3 protein: CASSPAPRRGGEQYF
V gene: TRBV19
D gene: .
clone size: .
CDR3 length: 15
J gene: TRBJ2-7

CDR3 DNA: TGTGCCAGCAGTTCCCCCCGGACAGGGGCTGAAGCTTTCTTT
CDR3 protein: CASSSPRTGAEAFF
V gene: TRBV11-2
D gene: TRBD1
clone size: .
CDR3 length: 14
J gene: TRBJ1-1

CDR3 DNA: TGTGCCAGCAGTCCCGCCGGGACAGGGACCTATGGCTACACCTTC
CDR3 protein: CASSPAGTGTYGYTF
V gene: TRBV28
D gene: TRBD1
clone size: .
CDR3 length: 15
J gene: TRBJ1-2

CDR3 DNA: TGTGCCAGCAGCTTATCCGCCCAGGGCTATGGCTACACCTTC
CDR3 protein: CASSLSAQGYGYTF
V gene: TRBV5-6
D gene: .
clone size: few
CDR3 length: 14
J gene: TRBJ1-2

CDR3 DNA: TGTGCCAGCACTCGGGGGACAGGGAACTCACCCCTCCACTTT
CDR3 protein: CASTRGTGNSPLHF
V gene: TRBV6-5
D gene: TRBD1
clone size: once
CDR3 length: 14
J gene: TRBJ1-6

CDR3 DNA: TGTGCCAGCAGCTCTCCTCTCGTTCAAGAGACCCAGTACTTC
CDR3 protein: CASSSPLVQETQYF
V gene: TRBV11-2
D gene: .
clone size: .
CDR3 length: 14
J gene: TRBJ2-5

CDR3 DNA: TGTGCCAGCAGCCCCGGTGGACAGGGAGGGTATGGCTACACCTTC
CDR3 protein: CASSPGGQGGYGYTF
V gene: TRBV16
D gene: TRBD1
clone size: .
CDR3 length: 15
J gene: TRBJ1-2

CDR3 DNA: TGTGCCAGCAGGAACAGGGGGCGAAATGGCTACACCTTC
CDR3 protein: CASRNRGRNGYTF
V gene: TRBV12-3/TRBV12-4
D gene: TRBD1
clone size: once
CDR3 length: 13
J gene: TRBJ1-2

CDR3 DNA: TGTGCCAGTAGTATAGGGGGACTTTATAGCAATCAGCCCCAGCATTTT
CDR3 protein: CASSIGGLYSNQPQHF
V gene: TRBV19
D gene: .
clone size: .
CDR3 length: 16
J gene: TRBJ1-5

CDR3 DNA: TGTGCCACCAGCAGAGCCTCCGCCGGGACTAGCGGGGGGACAGATACGCAGTATTTT
CDR3 protein: CATSRASAGTSGGTDTQYF
V gene: TRBV15
D gene: TRBD2
clone size: few
CDR3 length: 19
J gene: TRBJ2-3

CDR3 DNA: TGTGCCAGCAGTGAACGCCAGGGTGGCAATCAGCCCCAGCATTTT
CDR3 protein: CASSERQGGNQPQHF
V gene: TRBV6-1
D gene: .
clone size: .
CDR3 length: 15
J gene: TRBJ1-5

CDR3 DNA: TGTGCCAGCAGTTTAGCGGGGGGCAGCTCCTACAATGAGCAGTTCTTC
CDR3 protein: CASSLAGGSSYNEQFF
V gene: TRBV27
D gene: TRBD2
clone size: .
CDR3 length: 16
J gene: TRBJ2-1

CDR3 DNA: TGTGCCAGCAATACTCACCTGGGAGGGACCGGGGAGCTGTTTTTT
CDR3 protein: CASNTHLGGTGELFF
V gene: TRBV11-2
D gene: TRBD2
clone size: .
CDR3 length: 15
J gene: TRBJ2-2

CDR3 DNA: TGTGCCAGCTCACCTTGGGACTCATCCGAGGCCTCCAACTATGGCTACACCTTC
CDR3 protein: CASSPWDSSEASNYGYTF
V gene: TRBV18
D gene: .
clone size: once
CDR3 length: 18
J gene: TRBJ1-2

CDR3 DNA: TGCGCCAGCAGCCCAGTTGGGAGCTCCTACAATGAGCAGTTCTTC
CDR3 protein: CASSPVGSSYNEQFF
V gene: TRBV5-1
D gene: .
clone size: .
CDR3 length: 15
J gene: TRBJ2-1

CDR3 DNA: TGTGCCATCGGAGGGACGACGTACACTGAAGCTTTCTTT
CDR3 protein: CAIGGTTYTEAFF
V gene: TRBV10-3
D gene: .
clone size: .
CDR3 length: 13
J gene: TRBJ1-1

CDR3 DNA: TGTGCCAGCAGTTACTCGGGGGGATCGGGAAACACCATATATTTT
CDR3 protein: CASSYSGGSGNTIYF
V gene: TRBV6-5
D gene: .
clone size: many
CDR3 length: 15
J gene: TRBJ1-3

CDR3 DNA: TGTGCCAGCAGCTCCCCAGGGACAGTCCGGGAGCTGTTTTTT
CDR3 protein: CASSSPGTVRELFF
V gene: TRBV25-1
D gene: TRBD1
clone size: .
CDR3 length: 14
J gene: TRBJ2-2

CDR3 DNA: TGTGCCAGCAGTACAAAATACACCGGGGAGCTGTTTTTT
CDR3 protein: CASSTKYTGELFF
V gene: TRBV6-5
D gene: .
clone size: .
CDR3 length: 13
J gene: TRBJ2-2

CDR3 DNA: TGTGCCATGTCCCCGAACGGGGGAAACATTCAGTACTTC
CDR3 protein: CAMSPNGGNIQYF
V gene: TRBV19
D gene: .
clone size: .
CDR3 length: 13
J gene: TRBJ2-4

CDR3 DNA: TGTGCCAGTAGTATGAGTTTGAACACTGAAGCTTTCTTT
CDR3 protein: CASSMSLNTEAFF
V gene: TRBV19
D gene: .
clone size: few
CDR3 length: 13
J gene: TRBJ1-1

CDR3 DNA: TGCGCCAGCAGCTTAGTCCTAGCGGGACTCCAAGAGACCCAGTACTTC
CDR3 protein: CASSLVLAGLQETQYF
V gene: TRBV5-1
D gene: TRBD2
clone size: once
CDR3 length: 16
J gene: TRBJ2-5

CDR3 DNA: TGTGCCAGCACGGGCCTGAACACTGAAGCTTTCTTT
CDR3 protein: CASTGLNTEAFF
V gene: TRBV7-9
D gene: .
clone size: .
CDR3 length: 12
J gene: TRBJ1-1

CDR3 DNA: TGTGCCAGCAGCTTGCAGGTCGGGGTCCAAGAGACCCAGTACTTC
CDR3 protein: CASSLQVGVQETQYF
V gene: TRBV7-2
D gene: .
clone size: .
CDR3 length: 15
J gene: TRBJ2-5

CDR3 DNA: TGCGCCAGCAGCCAAGTACCAGGGGCAACCGGGGAGCTGTTTTTT
CDR3 protein: CASSQVPGATGELFF
V gene: TRBV4-1
D gene: .
clone size: .
CDR3 length: 15
J gene: TRBJ2-2

CDR3 DNA: TGTGCCAGCAGCTTGGCGAGGCGGATCACCTACAATGAGCAGTTCTTC
CDR3 protein: CASSLARRITYNEQFF
V gene: TRBV5-6
D gene: .
clone size: once
CDR3 length: 16
J gene: TRBJ2-1

CDR3 DNA: TGTGCCAGCACTGACAGTTCGTGGGTGGCTTTCTTT
CDR3 protein: CASTDSSWVAFF
V gene: TRBV6-6
D gene: .
clone size: .
CDR3 length: 12
J gene: TRBJ1-1

CDR3 DNA: TGTGCCAGCAGAAAGGGAGGGCGCTCCTATAATTCACCCCTCCACTTT
CDR3 protein: CASRKGGRSYNSPLHF
V gene: TRBV13
D gene: .
clone size: few
CDR3 length: 16
J gene: TRBJ1-6

CDR3 DNA: TGTGCCAGCAGGCGGACAGGGATCTATGGCTACACCTTC
CDR3 protein: CASRRTGIYGYTF
V gene: TRBV6-5
D gene: TRBD1
clone size: .
CDR3 length: 13
J gene: TRBJ1-2

CDR3 DNA: TGTGCCAGTAGTATAACTAGCGGGGTAGATACGCAGTATTTT
CDR3 protein: CASSITSGVDTQYF
V gene: TRBV19
D gene: TRBD2
clone size: once
CDR3 length: 14
J gene: TRBJ2-3

CDR3 DNA: TGTGCCAGCAGCCCCGTGGGGGGTTCCGAGACCCAGTACTTC
CDR3 protein: CASSPVGGSETQYF
V gene: TRBV7-8
D gene: .
clone size: .
CDR3 length: 14
J gene: TRBJ2-5

CDR3 DNA: TGTGCCAGCAGCCCCAGGGGCCGGGTTAGACAGGGGGATGGCTACACCTTC
CDR3 protein: CASSPRGRVRQGDGYTF
V gene: TRBV7-2
D gene: TRBD1
clone size: .
CDR3 length: 17
J gene: TRBJ1-2

CDR3 DNA: TGTGCCAGCGTACGGGACAGGGCCTATGGCTACACCTTC
CDR3 protein: CASVRDRAYGYTF
V gene: TRBV2
D gene: TRBD1
clone size: .
CDR3 length: 13
J gene: TRBJ1-2

CDR3 DNA: TGTGCCAGCAGTCTCACCAGGGTTAACACTGAAGCTTTCTTT
CDR3 protein: CASSLTRVNTEAFF
V gene: TRBV27
D gene: .
clone size: .
CDR3 length: 14
J gene: TRBJ1-1

CDR3 DNA: TGTGCCAGCACCTTAAGTATAGGGGCTGGTGGCTACACCTTC
CDR3 protein: CASTLSIGAGGYTF
V gene: TRBV28
D gene: .
clone size: .
CDR3 length: 14
J gene: TRBJ1-2